This TCR beta chain appears in the sequencing data of a study of cytomegalovirus exposure and HLA in healthy donors. Across the whole study: An early release of data contained about 85 million unique TCRs, which came from HLA-typed donors. Study-level points and caveats: Most TCR sequences were seen very rarely across donors, but some public TCRs occurred in many.

About this clone itself: Its antigen is still unknown.

The donors, nominally healthy at sampling, likely had unrecorded immune exposures. The PCR employed 60 Vbeta primers together with 13 Jbeta primers. Profiled with immunoSEQ multiplex PCR; TCRdb holds only in-frame clones, not every one. The sample yields 150,000 to 200,000 clones, about 81% seen once. The sequencing input was PBMCs. The sequence was obtained from a woman younger than 35 in good health and CMV-seronegative.

CDR3 sequence (DNA): TGCAGCCCCCTATTGAACACCGGGGAGCTGTTTTTT. Amino acid sequence: CSPLLNTGELFF. J is TRBJ2-2 and V is TRBV29-1, with unresolved D. This CDR3 region has 12 residues. V dropped 8 bases and J dropped 1 base, with 8 bases sitting between them. Per germline, CDR1 SQVTM and CDR2 ANQGSEA.